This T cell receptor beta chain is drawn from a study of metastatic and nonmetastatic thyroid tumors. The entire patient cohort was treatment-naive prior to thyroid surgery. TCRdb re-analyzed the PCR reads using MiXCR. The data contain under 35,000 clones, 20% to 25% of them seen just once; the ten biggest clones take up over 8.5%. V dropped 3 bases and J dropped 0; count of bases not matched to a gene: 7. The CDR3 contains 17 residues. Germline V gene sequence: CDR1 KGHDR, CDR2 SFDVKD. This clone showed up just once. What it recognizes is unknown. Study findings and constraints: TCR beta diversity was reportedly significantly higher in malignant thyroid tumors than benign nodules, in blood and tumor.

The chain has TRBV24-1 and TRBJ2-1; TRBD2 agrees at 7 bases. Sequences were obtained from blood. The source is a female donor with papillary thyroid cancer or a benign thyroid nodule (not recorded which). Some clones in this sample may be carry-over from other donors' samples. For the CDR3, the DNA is TGTGCCACCAGTGATCGGACTAGGGGAAGCTCCTACAATGAGCAGTTCTTC. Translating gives CATSDRTRGSSYNEQFF.